This T cell receptor beta chain came from a study of blood T cells in healthy people across ages. This clonotype has only a few counts. Germline V gives CDR1 SGHTA, CDR2 FQGNSA. This CDR3 has 17 amino acids. After removal of 5 bases from V and 8 bases from J, the junction contained 18 bases not matched to a gene. A J-beta primer mix and a sample-barcoded 5' primer were used in a second PCR of roughly 7 to 12 cycles. TCRdb ran MiXCR on the 5' RACE reads and lists one entry per CDR3 protein. The sample has around 1,000,000 distinct CDR3 sequences, around 25% seen once. The sample also formed part of further work on T cells of mothers and their children.

What was sequenced was blood. The receptor was isolated from a girl aged 2 to 9 in good health. The chain is built from TRBV7-2 and TRBJ2-4, with 7 nucleotides matching TRBD2. The CDR3 spells CASSRSTSRPWGDIQYF. In DNA, the CDR3 is TGTGCCAGCAGCCGTTCGACTAGCCGGCCTTGGGGTGACATTCAGTACTTC.